This T cell receptor beta chain was recorded in a study of STAT5B mutations in CD4+ large granular lymphocyte leukemia. General study findings and limits: About a quarter of private leukemic clonotypes occurred rarely in other patients' non-leukemic repertoires. Patient CD4-sorted repertoires looked more clonal than healthy CD4+ repertoires, even without putative leukemic clones. Without HLA matching, higher CD4+ than CD8+ T-LGLL clonality could reflect small sample size.

The CDR3 is made up of 17 amino acids. Per germline, CDR1 MDHEN and CDR2 SYDVKM. V lost 6 bases and J lost 7; bases outside the gene matches: 18. Worth noting for this clone: Its antigen is not known.

Sequenced by immunoSEQ multiplex PCR; TCRdb stores in-frame clones only, minus some. This table holds about 10,000 clones, about 79% found once. This clonotype was obtained from a man between 60 and 70 years old with CD4+ T-cell large granular lymphocyte leukemia. This chain connects TRBV28 to TRBJ1-2, with 9 bases identical to TRBD1. Sequenced sample: PBMCs. CDR3 loop: CASRGHGTGLGRFGYTF. CDR3 bases: TGTGCCAGCAGGGGTCACGGGACAGGGTTAGGCCGATTTGGCTACACCTTC.